Following are 20 T cell receptor beta chains from one sample sequenced in a study of PD-1 blockade in classical Hodgkin lymphoma (dated by TCRdb to 2020 to 2021). Libraries were prepared through the immunoSEQ multiplex PCR assay. The table was pulled from immuneACCESS by TCRdb, which kept in-frame rearrangements only. Such tables lose some clones; where checked, under half of the loss comes from unresolved V genes, and the rest has no known cause. This sample gives some 63,000 clones in total; around 90% of them show up just once. The top ten clones comprise roughly a tenth of the sample. The sample's time point label, decoded: cycle 1 day 1 (C1D1), immediately before nivolumab initiation. All trial patients had relapsed after autologous stem cell transplantation, with cohorts A, B and C differing in prior brentuximab vedotin exposure. The specimen was peripheral blood mononuclear cells (PBMCs), collected at baseline. The receptors stem from a human donor with classical Hodgkin lymphoma.

The CDR3 sequence is CASSYASGGSGELFF. The CDR3 DNA reads TGTGCCAGCAGTTACGCTAGCGGGGGGTCCGGGGAGCTGTTTTTT. The genes are TRBV6-5 and TRBJ2-2, with 11 bases lining up with TRBD2. Trimming cost V 2 bases and J 6 bases; bases outside gene matches: 2. Germline CDR1 MNHEY, CDR2 SVGAGI. This CDR3 is built from 15 residues.

This rearrangement joins TRBV5-1 to TRBJ1-1; TRBD1 is a possible D gene (5 bases). V gave up 0 bases and J gave up 3 bases, with 15 bases separating them. The CDR3 length is 16 residues. Germline CDR1 reads SGHRS; CDR2 reads YFSETQ. The CDR3: CASSLGISGTDTEAFF. The CDR3 DNA follows: TGCGCCAGCAGCTTGGGTATCTCAGGGACCGACACTGAAGCTTTCTTT.

This chain joins TRBV18 and TRBJ2-6; a weak D match, TRBD2 (5 bases). Germline loops: CDR1 KGHSH, CDR2 LQKENI. The CDR3 covers 15 residues. V lost 2 bases to trimming and J lost 3 bases, with 8 bases between them. The CDR3 loop reads CASSPWESGANVLTF. CDR3 nucleotides: TGTGCCAGCTCACCATGGGAGAGTGGGGCCAACGTCCTGACTTTC.

The chain combines TRBV4-1 with TRBJ2-1, with D perhaps assigned TRBD1 or TRBD2 (5 bases each). CDR1 and CDR2 from the germline V gene are MGHRA and YSYEKL. This CDR3 contains 17 residues. The V and J ends lost 3 bases and 8 bases respectively, with 23 bases between them. The CDR3 loop reads CASSQGRVVGVTDEQFF. CDR3 nucleotides: TGCGCCAGCAGCCAGGGCAGGGTCGTGGGGGTAACCGATGAGCAGTTCTTC.

This clone is a singleton in its sample. This chain uses TRBV5-8 with TRBJ2-5; 9 nucleotides match TRBD1. V trimming: 4 bases; J trimming: 4 bases; junction bases outside the gene matches: 2. Germline CDR1 reads SGHTS; CDR2 reads YDEGEE. The CDR3 consists of 13 residues. The CDR3 reads CASSGTGRETQYF. CDR3 nucleotide sequence: TGTGCCAGCAGCGGGACAGGGAGAGAGACCCAGTACTTC.

This chain uses TRBV11-2 with TRBJ2-2; possibly TRBD1 or TRBD2 for D (5 bases each). Deletions cut 2 bases from V and 8 bases from J, with 9 bases between. Germline-derived CDR1 and CDR2 are SGHAT and FQNNGV. This CDR3 spans 13 amino acids. Written as DNA, the CDR3 is TGTGCCAGCAGCTTACCAGGGAGTGGGGAGCTGTTTTTT. This sequence encodes CASSLPGSGELFF.

The DNA for the CDR3 is TGTGCCAGCAGCTTAGCAGGGGGTAACTATGGCTACACCTTC. Translated: CASSLAGGNYGYTF. The genes are TRBV7-9 and TRBJ1-2; a possible D gene is TRBD1 (6 bases). Germline lookup yields CDR1 SEHNR and CDR2 FQNEAQ (reference sequence). Trimming cost V 0 bases and J 1 base, with 6 bases left between them. This CDR3 has 14 amino acids.

The rearrangement uses TRBV11-2 and TRBJ2-2; TRBD1 or TRBD2 may be the D gene (6 bases each). The germline V and J ends were trimmed by 0 bases and 7 bases, with 9 bases remaining between them. Looked up from germline, CDR1 is SGHAT and CDR2 is FQNNGV. CDR3 size: 14 residues. CDR3 DNA sequence: TGTGCCAGCAGCTTAGAGGGGGGCCACGGGGAGCTGTTTTTT. This sequence encodes CASSLEGGHGELFF.

J is TRBJ2-3 and V is TRBV7-9; no definite D call. The length of the CDR3 is 17 residues. The ends were cut back, 5 bases at V and 2 bases at J, with 20 bases in the middle. Germline lookup yields CDR1 SEHNR and CDR2 FQNEAQ (reference sequence). The CDR3 loop is CASSLKGRATSTDTQYF. In DNA form, the CDR3 reads TGTGCCAGCAGCCTGAAGGGTCGGGCAACCTCCACAGATACGCAGTATTTT.

This chain uses TRBV19 with TRBJ2-3, with D tentatively TRBD1 (6 bases). The CDR3 covers 14 residues. V gave up 4 bases and J gave up 5 bases, with 13 bases separating them. In germline, CDR1 is LNHDA, CDR2 SQIVND (reference sequence). The CDR3 DNA follows: TGTGCCAGTAGTAGAGGACAGAGAGGAGATACGCAGTATTTT. It yields the protein CASSRGQRGDTQYF.

This clone was detected a few times. V usage is TRBV5-6 and J usage is TRBJ1-2; D not resolved. The CDR3 totals 13 residues. V gave up 1 base and J gave up 2 bases, with 6 bases separating them. The germline V gene has CDR1 SGHDT and CDR2 YYEEEE. CDR3 sequence (DNA): TGTGCCAGCAGCTTGCCCGGGAACTATGGCTACACCTTC. Translated, it gives CASSLPGNYGYTF.

This rearrangement joins TRBV10-2 to TRBJ2-7, with D possibly matching TRBD2 (6 bases). The germline gives CDR1 WSHSY, CDR2 SAAADI. This CDR3 spans 15 amino acids. Trimming took off 2 bases at V and 2 bases at J, with 13 bases between the two ends. For the CDR3, the DNA is TGCGCCAGCAGTGAGACGGGGGACTTAACCTACGAGCAGTACTTC. It specifies CASSETGDLTYEQYF.

V usage is TRBV10-1 and J usage is TRBJ2-2; 9 bases are a match to TRBD1. The length of the CDR3 is 15 residues. The junction had 2 bases not matched to a gene; V was cut back by 2 bases and J by 4 bases. Germline-derived CDR1 and CDR2 are WNHNN and SYGVQD (reference sequence). CDR3 region: CASSEGQGTTGELFF. The CDR3 coding sequence is TGCGCCAGCAGTGAGGGACAGGGGACCACCGGGGAGCTGTTTTTT.

The J gene is TRBJ2-1, the V gene TRBV9, with D unresolved. Germline assignment: CDR1 SGDLS and CDR2 YYNGEE. With 2 bases removed from V and 6 bases from J, the gap between germline ends came to 6 bases. The CDR3 is 12 amino acids. CDR3 sequence (DNA): TGTGCCAGCAGCGTTCGTTTCAATGAGCAGTTCTTC. Protein product: CASSVRFNEQFF.

The chain recombines TRBV6-6 with TRBJ2-1; D is undetermined. The CDR3 has 14 amino acids. The V and J ends lost 2 bases and 6 bases respectively, with 11 bases between them. The germline CDR1 and CDR2 sequences are MNHNY and SVGAGI (reference sequence). CDR3 in DNA: TGTGCCAGCAGTTACGCGGTTTCCGGCAATGAGCAGTTCTTC. Protein sequence: CASSYAVSGNEQFF.

This chain links TRBV30 with TRBJ1-3; 8 bases fit TRBD1. V lost 0 bases to trimming and J lost 2 bases; unmatched junction nucleotides: 3. In germline, CDR1 is GTSNPN, CDR2 SVGIG (reference sequence). The CDR3 sequence is 15 residues long. In nucleotides, the CDR3 is TGTGCCTGGAGTGTCGGCAGGGGGCCTGGAAACACCATATATTTT. Its protein is CAWSVGRGPGNTIYF. Supplemented by reference TRBV30 and TRBJ1-3, the full variable domain reads SQTIHQWPATLVQPVGSPLSLECTVEGTSNPNLYWYRQAAGRGLQLLFYSVGIGQISSEVPQNLSASRPQDRQFILSSKKLLLSDSGFYLCAWSVGRGPGNTIYFGEGSWLTVV.

The V call is TRBV5-1, the J call TRBJ1-1; D is possibly TRBD1 (5 bases). Germline CDR1 reads SGHRS; CDR2 reads YFSETQ. CDR3 length equals 13 residues. V lost 7 bases, J lost 3 bases, and 13 bases lay in between. CDR3 in amino acids: CASGEGAYTEAFF. The CDR3 coding sequence is TGCGCCAGCGGAGAAGGGGCGTACACTGAAGCTTTCTTT.

The genes are TRBV28 and TRBJ2-3, with 7 bases lining up with TRBD1. This CDR3 region has 17 residues. CDR1 and CDR2 (germline): MDHEN, SYDVKM. The J segment lost 2 bases and the V segment lost 3 bases, leaving 11 bases of the junction unmatched. The CDR3 coding sequence is TGTGCCAGCAGTTTTACGGACAGGCTAATCTTCACAGATACGCAGTATTTT. This translates into CASSFTDRLIFTDTQYF.

The chain carries TRBV11-2 and TRBJ1-1; D possibly corresponds to TRBD1 (6 bases). The CDR3 length is 14 residues. Trimming took off 4 bases at V and 4 bases at J, with 13 bases between the two ends. The germline V gene has CDR1 SGHAT and CDR2 FQNNGV. The CDR3 DNA follows: TGTGCCAGCAGCTCACAGGGTCTTATCACTGAAGCTTTCTTT. Its translation is CASSSQGLITEAFF.

The rearrangement joins TRBV7-2 to TRBJ2-2, with 9 bases aligning to TRBD1. V dropped 3 bases and J dropped 5; count of bases not matched to a gene: 4. Germline CDR1 SGHTA, CDR2 FQGNSA. This CDR3 comprises 15 residues. The CDR3 loop is CASSLGDRVTGELFF. As DNA, the CDR3 is TGTGCCAGCAGCTTGGGGGACAGGGTAACCGGGGAGCTGTTTTTT.